These T cell receptor beta chains were read from a single sample in a study of OX40 agonist ivuxolimab in advanced cancers. The table came from immunoSEQ multiplex PCR; TCRdb's copy has only in-frame clones and leaves some out. The sample records approximately 59,000 clones, about 87% being singletons. The sample consisted of CD4+ or CD8+ T cells sorted from blood, taken in a trial of the OX40 agonist ivuxolimab. The receptor set was obtained from an adult with an advanced solid tumor such as melanoma, head and neck, liver or kidney cancer. CDR3s include the opening cysteine and the closing phenylalanine or tryptophan. The order of the fields is CDR3 DNA, CDR3 protein, D gene, V gene, J gene, clone size. A D gene is named only where the DNA matches it firmly. The size of a clone is reported for some rows only, either as once, few or many, or as a class for expanded clones.

cdr3_nt: TGTGCCAGCAGCTTAGGATGGCCACATGAGGATGAGCAGTTCTTC; cdr3_aa: CASSLGWPHEDEQFF; d_call: -; v_call: TRBV11-3; j_call: TRBJ2-1; clone_size: -
cdr3_nt: TGTGCCAGCAGCTCGGACAGGGCTTATGGCTACACCTTC; cdr3_aa: CASSSDRAYGYTF; d_call: TRBD1; v_call: TRBV11-2; j_call: TRBJ1-2; clone_size: -
cdr3_nt: TGCGCCAGCAGCTCGTCCTCTACGTCGGAGACCCAGTACTTC; cdr3_aa: CASSSSSTSETQYF; d_call: -; v_call: TRBV5-1; j_call: TRBJ2-5; clone_size: few
cdr3_nt: TGCGCCAGCAGCCGGGACAGTAAAGAGACCCAGTACTTC; cdr3_aa: CASSRDSKETQYF; d_call: TRBD1; v_call: TRBV5-1; j_call: TRBJ2-5; clone_size: -
cdr3_nt: TGTGCCAGCAGCTCCCTCCAGGGGGGAAAGACCCAGTACTTC; cdr3_aa: CASSSLQGGKTQYF; d_call: -; v_call: TRBV11-2; j_call: TRBJ2-5; clone_size: -
cdr3_nt: TGCAGCGTTGCCCTGACAGGGTCCTACAATGAGCAGTTCTTC; cdr3_aa: CSVALTGSYNEQFF; d_call: TRBD1; v_call: TRBV29-1; j_call: TRBJ2-1; clone_size: few
cdr3_nt: TGTGCCAGCAGTAGCATTAGCGCTAACTATGGCTACACCTTC; cdr3_aa: CASSSISANYGYTF; d_call: -; v_call: TRBV27; j_call: TRBJ1-2; clone_size: -
cdr3_nt: TGTGCCAGCAGCTTGGACTACAATGAGCAGTTCTTC; cdr3_aa: CASSLDYNEQFF; d_call: -; v_call: TRBV5-4; j_call: TRBJ2-1; clone_size: -
cdr3_nt: TGTGCCAGCAGTGGACTAAGGAACACCGGGGAGCTGTTTTTT; cdr3_aa: CASSGLRNTGELFF; d_call: -; v_call: TRBV2; j_call: TRBJ2-2; clone_size: -
cdr3_nt: TGTGCCAGCAGCGCGGGACAGAGCCCCTACAATGAGCAGTTCTTC; cdr3_aa: CASSAGQSPYNEQFF; d_call: -; v_call: TRBV5-4; j_call: TRBJ2-1; clone_size: -
cdr3_nt: TGTGCCAGCAGCTTACCTGGACAGGGGAGAGACAATGAGCAGTTCTTC; cdr3_aa: CASSLPGQGRDNEQFF; d_call: TRBD1; v_call: TRBV13; j_call: TRBJ2-1; clone_size: -
cdr3_nt: TGTGCTAGCAGCTTATCTACTAGCGCCGGGGAGCTGTTTTTT; cdr3_aa: CASSLSTSAGELFF; d_call: TRBD2; v_call: TRBV7-7; j_call: TRBJ2-2; clone_size: few
cdr3_nt: TGTGCCAGCAGCTTAGATCCAGGGGGCAACGATGGCTACACCTTC; cdr3_aa: CASSLDPGGNDGYTF; d_call: TRBD1; v_call: TRBV7-3; j_call: TRBJ1-2; clone_size: -
cdr3_nt: TGTGCCAGCAGCTTAGCCCGGGAGGGGAACAATGAGCAGTTCTTC; cdr3_aa: CASSLAREGNNEQFF; d_call: TRBD2; v_call: TRBV7-9; j_call: TRBJ2-1; clone_size: -
cdr3_nt: TGCGCCAGCAGCCAAGCAGCGGGGGCGGGGAATGAGCAGTTCTTC; cdr3_aa: CASSQAAGAGNEQFF; d_call: TRBD2; v_call: TRBV4-3; j_call: TRBJ2-1; clone_size: -
cdr3_nt: TGTGCCAGTACCATTGGGGATAGGGGGTTCTTC; cdr3_aa: CASTIGDRGFF; d_call: -; v_call: TRBV19; j_call: TRBJ2-1; clone_size: -
cdr3_nt: TGTGCCAGCAGCTCGCAGGGGGGCACTGAAGCTTTCTTT; cdr3_aa: CASSSQGGTEAFF; d_call: TRBD1; v_call: TRBV5-6; j_call: TRBJ1-1; clone_size: -
cdr3_nt: TGCAGCGTTGAGCGGGATAGCACAGATACGCAGTATTTT; cdr3_aa: CSVERDSTDTQYF; d_call: -; v_call: TRBV29-1; j_call: TRBJ2-3; clone_size: -
cdr3_nt: TGTGCCAGCAGTTTGGCTGGGAGAGCCAAAAACATTCAGTACTTC; cdr3_aa: CASSLAGRAKNIQYF; d_call: -; v_call: TRBV27; j_call: TRBJ2-4; clone_size: -
cdr3_nt: TGTGCCAGCAGTGACAGGGGAACGTACGAGCAGTACTTC; cdr3_aa: CASSDRGTYEQYF; d_call: TRBD1; v_call: TRBV7-2; j_call: TRBJ2-7; clone_size: -
cdr3_nt: TGTGCCAGCAGTCGAGGGGCGGGTGGCTACACCTTC; cdr3_aa: CASSRGAGGYTF; d_call: -; v_call: TRBV6-5; j_call: TRBJ1-2; clone_size: -
cdr3_nt: TGCAGTGCCCCCGGGCCGTATTTT; cdr3_aa: CSAPGPYF; d_call: -; v_call: TRBV20-1; j_call: TRBJ2-3; clone_size: -
cdr3_nt: TGCGCCAGCAGCTCAGGGACAGGGGGCAACACTGAAGCTTTCTTT; cdr3_aa: CASSSGTGGNTEAFF; d_call: TRBD1; v_call: TRBV5-1; j_call: TRBJ1-1; clone_size: -
cdr3_nt: TGTGCCAGCACCTTAAATTGGGGGGGCGATGAAAAACTGTTTTTT; cdr3_aa: CASTLNWGGDEKLFF; d_call: -; v_call: TRBV7-9; j_call: TRBJ1-4; clone_size: once
cdr3_nt: TGTGCCAGCAGTTTAAGTTCAGCCTATGGCTACACCTTC; cdr3_aa: CASSLSSAYGYTF; d_call: -; v_call: TRBV28; j_call: TRBJ1-2; clone_size: once
cdr3_nt: TGTGCCAGCAGTGAAATCGGGACAGGGGGTTGGCAGCCCCAGCATTTT; cdr3_aa: CASSEIGTGGWQPQHF; d_call: TRBD1; v_call: TRBV6-1; j_call: TRBJ1-5; clone_size: -
cdr3_nt: TGTGCCGCGTCGACCTCCTACGAGCAGTACTTC; cdr3_aa: CAASTSYEQYF; d_call: -; v_call: TRBV28; j_call: TRBJ2-7; clone_size: -
cdr3_nt: TGTGCCAGCAACGGACAGGGGGACACTGAAGCTTTCTTT; cdr3_aa: CASNGQGDTEAFF; d_call: TRBD1; v_call: TRBV28; j_call: TRBJ1-1; clone_size: -
cdr3_nt: TGTGCCAGCAGCCGAGGACAGGGACCCGGAAACACCATATATTTT; cdr3_aa: CASSRGQGPGNTIYF; d_call: TRBD1; v_call: TRBV5-8; j_call: TRBJ1-3; clone_size: -
cdr3_nt: TGTGCCAGCACCAAGACTAGCAACACCGGGGAGCTGTTTTTT; cdr3_aa: CASTKTSNTGELFF; d_call: TRBD2; v_call: TRBV7-2; j_call: TRBJ2-2; clone_size: -
cdr3_nt: TGTGCCAGCAGTGAAGTAGGGGGCGAGGTCAGAAACATTCAGTACTTC; cdr3_aa: CASSEVGGEVRNIQYF; d_call: TRBD1; v_call: TRBV6-1; j_call: TRBJ2-4; clone_size: -
cdr3_nt: TGTGCCAGCTCACCGGGACTAGCGGGAGGGCGCGAGCAGTACTTC; cdr3_aa: CASSPGLAGGREQYF; d_call: TRBD2; v_call: TRBV18; j_call: TRBJ2-7; clone_size: -
cdr3_nt: TGTGCCAGTAGTTCTGGGACTAGCGGGAGGTTCGGAGAGACCCAGTACTTC; cdr3_aa: CASSSGTSGRFGETQYF; d_call: TRBD2; v_call: TRBV19; j_call: TRBJ2-5; clone_size: -
cdr3_nt: TGTGCCAGCAGTTTCTCGGGCAGCCGCAATCAGCCCCAGCATTTT; cdr3_aa: CASSFSGSRNQPQHF; d_call: -; v_call: TRBV7-8; j_call: TRBJ1-5; clone_size: many
cdr3_nt: TGTGCCAGCAGAGCCCACAGGGTCGGACAGCCCCAGCATTTT; cdr3_aa: CASRAHRVGQPQHF; d_call: -; v_call: TRBV28; j_call: TRBJ1-5; clone_size: -
cdr3_nt: TGCGCCAGCAGCCAGGTTCTAGGAGGACAGGGATCTGAGCAGTTCTTC; cdr3_aa: CASSQVLGGQGSEQFF; d_call: TRBD1; v_call: TRBV4-1; j_call: TRBJ2-1; clone_size: -
cdr3_nt: TGTGCCAGCGGAGGGGAGGGGGCTTCTAATTCACCCCTCCACTTT; cdr3_aa: CASGGEGASNSPLHF; d_call: TRBD1; v_call: TRBV6-1; j_call: TRBJ1-6; clone_size: -
cdr3_nt: TGCGCCAGCAGCCAAGATCCCAGGGAGGCCTACGAGCAGTACTTC; cdr3_aa: CASSQDPREAYEQYF; d_call: -; v_call: TRBV4-3; j_call: TRBJ2-7; clone_size: -